Below are 12 T cell receptor beta chains sequenced from a single sample in a study of blood T cell repertoires in COVID-19. The method was immunoSEQ multiplex PCR; TCRdb's version includes in-frame clones alone and lacks a portion of them. The sample lists 150,000 to 200,000 clones; 70% to 85% were seen once. Material: peripheral blood. The receptors were sampled from a human donor in a cohort sampled during active COVID-19.

This clone was found once. The rearrangement joins TRBV9 to TRBJ1-1; D is perhaps TRBD1 (5 bases). The germline V gene encodes CDR1 SGDLS and CDR2 YYNGEE. Trimming left V 4 bases short and J 4 bases short, with 17 bases between. The CDR3 consists of 15 residues. CDR3 nucleotide sequence: TGTGCCAGCAGCTCCCCCAGGGATGGTGGCACTGAAGCTTTCTTT. Encoded protein: CASSSPRDGGTEAFF.

This chain connects TRBV4-1 to TRBJ2-7; D is ambiguous. This CDR3 region has 16 residues. Between the trimmed V and J ends, which lost 1 base and 1 base, there was a span of 14 bases. Germline V gene data show CDR1 as MGHRA and CDR2 as YSYEKL. The CDR3 DNA follows: TGCGCCAGCAGCCAAGTTCCGGGTACCCAATCCTACGAGCAGTACTTC. Protein sequence: CASSQVPGTQSYEQYF.

This clone was seen a handful of times. This chain links TRBV6-5 with TRBJ1-1, with a possible D match to TRBD1 (5 bases). The CDR3 loop spans 10 amino acids. Trimming shortened V by 8 bases and J by 8 bases, and 9 bases separated the two germline ends. Germline-derived CDR1 and CDR2 are MNHEY and SVGAGI. Here the CDR3 reads CASPWGEAFF. CDR3 coding DNA: TGTGCCAGCCCTTGGGGCGAAGCTTTCTTT.

This chain links TRBV6-5 with TRBJ1-3; 7 nucleotides match TRBD1. J gave up 0 bases and V 6 bases, and 5 bases lay outside the gene matches. This CDR3 region has 15 residues. The germline CDR1 and CDR2 sequences are MNHEY and SVGAGI. CDR3 loop: CASRQGQSSGNTIYF. CDR3 bases: TGTGCCAGCAGACAGGGACAGTCCTCTGGAAACACCATATATTTT.

The chain recombines TRBV4-1 with TRBJ2-1; D not certain. The germline V and J ends were trimmed by 0 bases and 8 bases, with 8 bases remaining between them. The germline V gene encodes CDR1 MGHRA and CDR2 YSYEKL. The CDR3 is 13 residues long. The CDR3 DNA sequence: TGCGCCAGCAGCCAAGAAAGGCGGTATGAGCAGTTCTTC. The encoded protein is CASSQERRYEQFF.

Only a few counts were recorded for this clone. This sequence joins TRBV6-1 and TRBJ1-5; 10 bases align to TRBD1. With V trimmed by 0 bases and J by 11 bases, 7 bases remained unmatched. Germline V gene sequence: CDR1 MNHNS, CDR2 SASEGT. The CDR3 has 15 amino acids. In DNA, the CDR3 is TGTGCCAGCAGTGAAGCCGCGGACAGGGGGAGTTCCCAGCATTTT. This codes for CASSEAADRGSSQHF.

The table lists this clone with a count of one. The rearrangement joins TRBV5-4 to TRBJ1-4; 9 positions match TRBD1. Looked up from germline, CDR1 is SGHNT and CDR2 is YYREEE (reference sequence). The CDR3 is 14 residues long. The V segment lost 4 bases and the J segment 5 bases; nucleotides outside the gene matches: 3. The CDR3 region has the DNA TGTGCCAGCAGCCAAACAGGGGGCAATGAAAAACTGTTTTTT. Translating it yields CASSQTGGNEKLFF.

This clone was seen once. This chain links TRBV3-1 (or the pseudogene TRBV3-2) with TRBJ2-2, with D unresolved. The CDR3 extends over 14 amino acids. The V end was cut by 0 bases, the J end by 4 bases, with 6 bases between. The germline V gene has CDR1 LGHDT and CDR2 YNNKEL (reference sequence). This CDR3 reads CASSQDLRTGELFF. CDR3 nucleotides: TGTGCCAGCAGCCAAGACCTCCGCACCGGGGAGCTGTTTTTT.

This sequence joins TRBV12-3 or TRBV12-4 and TRBJ2-2, with a possible D match to TRBD1 (5 bases). The CDR3 is 13 amino acids. V gave up 6 bases and J gave up 6 bases, with 11 bases separating them. CDR3 nucleotide sequence: TGTGCCAGCAGGGAAGGGGCGGCCGGGGAGCTGTTTTTT. This translates into CASREGAAGELFF.

The rearrangement uses TRBV6-5 and TRBJ1-1; 7 bases line up with TRBD1. Germline loops: CDR1 MNHEY, CDR2 SVGAGI. Germline trimming cut 7 bases from V and 1 base from J; bases unmatched to any gene: 6. The CDR3 sequence is 14 residues long. As DNA, the CDR3 is TGTGCCAGCACCTCAGGGGGACCGAACACTGAAGCTTTCTTT. The encoded protein is CASTSGGPNTEAFF.

The chain combines TRBV3-1 (or the pseudogene TRBV3-2) with TRBJ1-2; maybe TRBD1 (5 bases). Looked up from germline, CDR1 is LGHDT and CDR2 is YNNKEL (reference sequence). This CDR3 is built from 14 residues. V was cut by 4 bases and J by 6 bases, with 15 bases left in between. The CDR3 region has the DNA TGTGCCAGCAGCCCCAGGGCCCCCATGGATGGCTACACCTTC. Translating it yields CASSPRAPMDGYTF.

This CDR3 reads CASVRGWNSPLHF. In DNA form, the CDR3 reads TGTGCCAGCGTAAGGGGATGGAATTCACCCCTCCACTTT. The genes are TRBV6-5 and TRBJ1-6; D might be TRBD1 (5 bases). The V gene's germline CDR1 is MNHEY and CDR2 SVGAGI. CDR3 length: 13 residues. V was pared by 8 bases and J by 7 bases, with 12 bases between.